The rows below give T cell receptor beta chains drawn from one sample of a study. A single record per CDR3 protein comes from TCRdb applying MiXCR to the 5' RACE reads. The sample lists roughly 50,000 distinct CDR3 sequences; approximately 24% were seen once. Input material: tumor-infiltrating naive CD4+ T cells sorted from the breast tumor. The receptors derive from a female donor with breast cancer. Both conserved end residues are part of each CDR3.

cdr3_aa,j_call,v_call
CASSLVWGSDNEQFF,TRBJ2-1,TRBV5-1
CASSLQGWSGNTIYF,TRBJ1-3,TRBV12-3/TRBV12-4
CASSLATPTEAFF,TRBJ1-1,TRBV11-2
CASTPPQGGEQYF,TRBJ2-7,TRBV6-5
CASSLDERKNTEAFF,TRBJ1-1,TRBV11-1
CVSSMAGTGTTEAFF,TRBJ1-1,TRBV5-1
CASSLDTTNEKLFF,TRBJ1-4,TRBV7-9
CASRFAQRETQYF,TRBJ2-5,TRBV11-2
CASSFDGVASKETQYF,TRBJ2-5,TRBV7-9
CASSSNTGSNQPQHF,TRBJ1-5,TRBV28
CASSPSGRLTNEKLFF,TRBJ1-4,TRBV18
CASSLTPTGFNEQFF,TRBJ2-1,TRBV6-5
CASSRTGRETQYF,TRBJ2-5,TRBV6-1
CASRQTLAGGTDTQYF,TRBJ2-3,TRBV5-4